The 17 T cell receptor beta chains below come from one sample, sequenced in a study of CD8 T cells in ankylosing spondylitis. TCRdb passed the 5' RACE reads through MiXCR, listing each CDR3 protein once. The sample carries 25,000 or so distinct CDR3 sequences, 6.5% to 9% recorded once. Specimen: blood. Source of these receptors: a male donor with ankylosing spondylitis or in good health (not recorded which).

In its sample, this clonotype was seen many times. The chain is built from TRBV9 and TRBJ2-3; possibly TRBD2 for D (5 bases). The CDR3 length is 14 residues. The germline V and J ends were trimmed by 4 bases and 6 bases, with 15 bases remaining between them. Germline V lookup: CDR1 SGDLS, CDR2 YYNGEE. DNA of the CDR3: TGTGCCAGCAGCAAACGGACTCAGCCCGATACGCAGTATTTT. This gives the protein CASSKRTQPDTQYF.

This clonotype was counted between two and nine times. The DNA for the CDR3 is TGTGCCAGCAGCGGGCTATACGGGGAGACCCAGTACTTC. It is translated as CASSGLYGETQYF. This chain joins TRBV14 and TRBJ2-5; no clear D gene. V was shortened by 5 bases and J by 5 bases, with 12 bases between the two germline ends. Germline CDR1 reads SGHDN; CDR2 reads FVKESK. CDR3 length equals 13 residues.

This clonotype was detected only a few times. The chain uses TRBV5-1 and TRBJ2-2; 8 bases map to TRBD2. With V trimmed by 9 bases and J by 1 base, 5 bases remained unmatched. Germline values: CDR1 SGHRS, CDR2 YFSETQ. The CDR3 extends over 14 amino acids. CDR3: CANRLALNTGELFF. The CDR3 DNA follows: TGCGCCAACAGACTAGCGCTGAACACCGGGGAGCTGTTTTTT.

The chain joins TRBV28 to TRBJ2-3, with D unclear. Germline CDR1 reads MDHEN; CDR2 reads SYDVKM. Trimming took off 4 bases at V and 2 bases at J, with 7 bases between the two ends. There are 13 residues in the CDR3. CDR3 region: CASSSPLTDTQYF. The CDR3 DNA follows: TGTGCCAGCAGTTCTCCTCTCACAGATACGCAGTATTTT. Full variable domain (outside the CDR3, taken from reference TRBV28 and TRBJ2-3): DVKVTQSSRYLVKRTGEKVFLECVQDMDHENMFWYRQDPGLGLRLIYFSYDVKMKEKGDIPEGYSVSREKKERFSLILESASTNQTSMYLCASSSPLTDTQYFGPGTRLTVL.

The sample holds many counts of this clonotype. This sequence joins TRBV4-1 and TRBJ2-1; the D call may be TRBD1 or TRBD2 (5 bases each). In germline, CDR1 is MGHRA, CDR2 YSYEKL. The CDR3 runs to 17 residues. The germline V and J ends were trimmed by 2 bases and 4 bases, with 18 bases remaining between them. This CDR3 is CASSQIIGGAGYNEQFF. CDR3 bases: TGCGCCAGCAGCCAAATAATTGGGGGAGCTGGTTACAATGAGCAGTTCTTC.

The V and J genes are TRBV29-1 and TRBJ2-5; 11 bases align to TRBD1. Germline CDR1 SQVTM, CDR2 ANQGSEA. Trimming took 6 bases from V and 5 from J; bases not matched to a gene: 5. The CDR3 totals 13 residues. The CDR3 reads CSVGTGGQETQYF. CDR3 coding DNA: TGCAGCGTGGGGACAGGGGGTCAGGAGACCCAGTACTTC.

This chain links TRBV4-1 with TRBJ2-7; TRBD1 matches at 9 bases. This CDR3 comprises 16 residues. Per the germline V gene, CDR1 is MGHRA and CDR2 is YSYEKL. The trim removed 3 bases at V and 2 bases at J, leaving 8 bases unmatched. CDR3 sequence: CASSQRYGTGTYEQYF. The DNA of the CDR3 is TGCGCCAGCAGCCAGAGATACGGGACAGGGACCTACGAGCAGTACTTC.

This clonotype was detected only a few times. The CDR3 is CSVAEVEGLGYTF. CDR3 coding DNA: TGCAGCGTGGCTGAAGTGGAGGGACTTGGCTACACCTTC. This chain links TRBV29-1 with TRBJ1-2, with D tentatively TRBD1 (5 bases). The germline gives CDR1 SQVTM, CDR2 ANQGSEA. V shed 6 bases and J shed 7 bases, with 18 bases lying between them. The CDR3 totals 13 residues.

The chain combines TRBV20-1 with TRBJ2-2; 9 bases line up with TRBD1. Trimming removed 4 bases from V and 2 bases from J; junction bases left unmatched: 2. From germline, CDR1 is DFQATT and CDR2 SNEGSKA (reference sequence). The CDR3 is 14 residues long. Here the CDR3 reads CSAKDRGNTGELFF. CDR3 DNA sequence: TGCAGTGCTAAGGACAGGGGAAACACCGGGGAGCTGTTTTTT.

This clonotype has only a few counts. This sequence joins TRBV6-2 or TRBV6-3 and TRBJ2-5; no definite D call. CDR1 MNHEY and CDR2 SVGEGT come from the germline V gene. The CDR3 totals 13 residues. The V and J ends lost 6 bases and 5 bases respectively, with 13 bases between them. CDR3 DNA sequence: TGTGCCAGCAGCCCCCGACGAACGGAGACCCAGTACTTC. Translation: CASSPRRTETQYF.

J is TRBJ2-5 and V is TRBV20-1, with D hard to call. The CDR3 consists of 13 residues. Germline loops: CDR1 DFQATT, CDR2 SNEGSKA (reference sequence). Trimming took 0 bases from V and 4 from J, leaving 9 bases between them. CDR3 sequence: CSARETPRETQYF. The CDR3 DNA reads as TGCAGTGCTAGAGAGACCCCTAGAGAGACCCAGTACTTC.

In this sample, this clonotype turned up a few times. The gene calls are TRBV11-2 and TRBJ1-2; unclear D gene. CDR3 length equals 15 residues. The V gene lost 4 bases and the J gene lost 2 bases, with 14 bases spanning the gap. Per germline, CDR1 SGHAT and CDR2 FQNNGV. The CDR3 bases are TGTGCCAGCAGCTCCCGCCGACGGGAAAACTATGGCTACACCTTC. Translation gives CASSSRRRENYGYTF.

This clonotype was observed a handful of times. The chain links TRBV7-2 to TRBJ2-1; 13 bases align to TRBD2. CDR3 length equals 15 residues. V lost 1 base and J lost 6; bases outside the gene matches: 0. Per germline, CDR1 SGHTA and CDR2 FQGNSA. This CDR3 is CASSLGTSGSNEQFF. In DNA form, the CDR3 reads TGTGCCAGCAGCTTAGGGACTAGCGGGAGCAATGAGCAGTTCTTC.

The gene calls are TRBV27 and TRBJ2-7; TRBD1 agrees at 9 bases. The CDR3 consists of 14 residues. Germline V gives CDR1 MNHEY, CDR2 SMNVEV (reference sequence). J gave up 7 bases and V 5 bases, and 9 bases lay outside the gene matches. Here the CDR3 reads CASSPGTGMWEQYF. The CDR3, as DNA: TGTGCCAGCAGTCCAGGGACAGGGATGTGGGAGCAGTACTTC.

By sample fraction, this clonotype is medium-sized. The chain employs TRBV4-1 and TRBJ2-3; 8 positions match TRBD2. Unmatched junction bases numbered 6, after V lost 0 bases and J lost 4 bases. Germline CDR1 reads MGHRA; CDR2 reads YSYEKL. This CDR3 spans 16 amino acids. The CDR3 DNA follows: TGCGCCAGCAGCCAAGAGTTTAGCGGGGAATCAGATACGCAGTATTTT. Encoded protein: CASSQEFSGESDTQYF.

This chain joins TRBV7-2 and TRBJ2-3; 10 bases are a match to TRBD2. Trimming cost V 8 bases and J 2 bases; bases outside gene matches: 7. Germline CDR1 and CDR2: SGHTA and FQGNSA. This CDR3 region has 15 residues. The DNA for the CDR3 is TGTGCCAGCCGCCAACTAGCGGGGTTCACAGATACGCAGTATTTT. Amino acid sequence: CASRQLAGFTDTQYF.

The rearrangement joins TRBV7-9 to TRBJ2-5; D may be TRBD1 (6 bases). The CDR3 consists of 14 residues. Germline V gives CDR1 SEHNR, CDR2 FQNEAQ (reference sequence). Trimming cost V 7 bases and J 5 bases, with 17 bases left between them. CDR3 coding DNA: TGTGCCAGCACCCAAGACAGGAATGGGGAGACCCAGTACTTC. It encodes CASTQDRNGETQYF.